The TCR beta chain under discussion was sequenced for a study of blood T cell repertoires in COVID-19. Study at large: The samples span acute and convalescent COVID-19 from the United States, Italy and Spain. Nucleic acid was either cDNA or gDNA, and it came from T cells, B-cell-depleted T cells, or PBMCs.

In the original workflow: Scientists estimated how many nucleated cells there were by amplifying reference gene primers. Method: immunoSEQ multiplex PCR; TCRdb's copy keeps in-frame clones and lacks some. V, J and clone size are those of that table, while D and trimming were read from the DNA. This table has roughly 180,000 clones, roughly 84% appearing once. V was clipped by 1 base and J by 2 bases, with 18 bases between them. The CDR3 spans 17 residues. Germline assignment: CDR1 LNHNV and CDR2 YYDKDF (reference sequence). This clone has just one count. This TCR came from a woman of 80 years or more with active or convalescent COVID-19. The chain combines TRBV15 with TRBJ2-7, with a tentative D call TRBD2 (5 bases). Sequencing was done on a sample of peripheral blood. Here the CDR3 DNA reads TGTGCCACCAGCAGAGGAAGGACCCGGGGAATGACCTACGAGCAGTACTTC. It is translated as CATSRGRTRGMTYEQYF.